Below, one TCR beta chain is given with its context. Antigen unknown. From the 120-subject validation cohort, which was separate from the roughly 610-subject first cohort, the donors were drawn. Germline lookup yields CDR1 GTSNPN and CDR2 SVGIG (reference sequence). CDR3 length equals 15 residues. V dropped 0 bases and J dropped 1 base, with 12 bases sitting between them. The data originate from a study of cytomegalovirus exposure and HLA in healthy donors. Study-level results: Reported results showed that the classifier diagnosed cytomegalovirus status with high specificity and sensitivity. Subsequent analysis found a tendency for first-cohort TCR clusters to co-occur within the approximately 130 validation repertoires. Researchers counted 164 TCR beta chains as cytomegalovirus-associated.

Sequencing used immunoSEQ multiplex PCR; TCRdb keeps in-frame clones, though not all of them. Among 140,000 or so clones listed, approximately 86% were seen once. Sequenced: PBMCs. This rearrangement joins TRBV30 to TRBJ1-1; D possibly corresponds to TRBD1 (6 bases). This sequence was found in a man between 18 and 29 years old in good health and CMV-seropositive. For the CDR3, the DNA is TGTGCCTGGAGTGTTTGGGGGACAAAGAACACTGAAGCTTTCTTT. This codes for CAWSVWGTKNTEAFF.